This T cell receptor beta chain was sequenced for a study of T cells in Graves' hyperthyroidism and ophthalmopathy. Findings and limits, study-wide: Among clonotypes expanded in thyroid above 0.001, most were also found in blood.

TCR beta CDR3 regions were amplified from RNA. Initially, a first-round RT-PCR of the TCR CDR3 employed the HTBI primer set. TCRdb redid the calling of the multiplex PCR reads with MiXCR, one entry per CDR3 protein. The sample has about 540,000 distinct CDR3 sequences, 46% seen once. The sample holds many counts of this clonotype. Its cognate antigen is unknown. The CDR3 runs to 13 residues. Trimming stripped 2 bases from V and 5 bases from J, with 13 bases between. Germline V gives CDR1 DFQATT, CDR2 SNEGSKA (reference sequence). The sample taken for sequencing was peripheral blood or thyroid tissue (not recorded which). This receptor was identified in a woman aged 18 to 35 with Graves' hyperthyroidism. V usage is TRBV20-1 and J usage is TRBJ2-7; TRBD1 is a possible D gene (6 bases). The CDR3 protein is CSARYRVSHEQYF. CDR3 in DNA: TGCAGTGCTAGATACAGGGTTTCCCACGAGCAGTACTTC.